Listed below are T cell receptor beta chains from one sample, sequenced in a study of post-analysis software for immune sequencing data. TCRdb ran MiXCR on the PCR reads and lists one entry per CDR3 protein. The data contain about 460,000 distinct CDR3 sequences, approximately 46% of them singletons. Material: blood. Source of these receptors: a girl aged 5-17 years with multiple sclerosis. Both conserved end residues are part of each CDR3.

TRBV7-3 CASSLMSSGSREQYF
TRBV5-1 CASSLVPGQQALGNEQFF
TRBV28 CASSFPGIQETQFF
TRBV7-2 CASSLSVAGETQYF
TRBV29-1 CSVGAGGGYGYTF
TRBV5-1 CASSPGPFGDEQFF
TRBV5-1 CASKGQNTEAFF
TRBV15 CATSRDRVHGYTF
TRBV6-5 CASSSLNWGGSEDEQFF
TRBV7-3 CASSLRTREDTQYF
TRBV20-1 CSARDTSYEQYF
TRBV27 CASSFSMAGLIYGYTF
TRBV4-1 CASSPGQVSNYGYTF
TRBV3-1 CASSSGEGARGYTF
TRBV5-1 CASGRTGDTGETQYF
TRBV5-1 CASSLSVGDGNIQYF
TRBV20-1 CSARTGTGIYEQFF
TRBV14 CASSQGRLAQLYNEQFF
TRBV28 CASSTTGRGETQYF
TRBV24-1 CATSDLGAGNTGELFF
TRBV7-3 CASSVGLRGEQFF
TRBV4-1 CASSPIAVSSTDTQYF
TRBV24-1 CATSDLQTSSQETQYF
TRBV29-1 CSVAPHREHEQFF
TRBV27 CASRPRPGDTQYF
TRBV13 CASSNPGQGSSGANVLTF
TRBV19 CATKGLAGNNEQFF
TRBV2 CASRDRVSYEQYF
TRBV7-2 CASSLGARYGYTF
TRBV18 CASSRAGAPYEQYF
TRBV5-1 CASSLGTRSDQPQHF
TRBV7-9 CASSLGRQQDTQYF
TRBV28 CASSLGTSGRVRDNTGELFF
TRBV27 CASSLLGLQSNEQYF
TRBV20-1 CSARSTLTYEQYF
TRBV29-1 CSESGIGTQYF
TRBV27 CASSLYGTSQETQYF
TRBV15 CATSRDRTTDTQYF
TRBV20-1 CSALDRSGANVLTF
TRBV5-1 CASSLGLAGAPADTQYF
TRBV10-3 CAIGETKNIQYF
TRBV29-1 CSVEVGTANPLLSSYNEQFF
TRBV12-3/TRBV12-4 CASSMGGPYEKLFF
TRBV29-1 CSVRGVLNTEAFF
TRBV7-2 CASSPPYEQYF
TRBV7-8 CASSLGGGGKNIQYF
TRBV6-5 CASSYAPGQGTKTQYF
TRBV7-3 CASSLRGLAGENEQFF
TRBV12-3/TRBV12-4 CASSFYTGTGNEETQYF
TRBV7-2 CASSLSGTSGRAPNEQFF
TRBV6-5 CASRPGLAETGELFF
TRBV5-6 CASSPSGLYYEQYF
TRBV9 CASSPRGTSGYNEQFF
TRBV20-1 CSAPGTGGVSNYGYTF
TRBV12-3/TRBV12-4 CASISGLKLDAQYF
TRBV5-1 CASSLGTGNTEAFF
TRBV28 CASSLKGTVQETQYF
TRBV3-1 CTSSQGLLTPGHAKNIQYF
TRBV24-1 CATSDSGNLAGAYNEQFF
TRBV12-3/TRBV12-4 CANAGGTSGPNEQFF